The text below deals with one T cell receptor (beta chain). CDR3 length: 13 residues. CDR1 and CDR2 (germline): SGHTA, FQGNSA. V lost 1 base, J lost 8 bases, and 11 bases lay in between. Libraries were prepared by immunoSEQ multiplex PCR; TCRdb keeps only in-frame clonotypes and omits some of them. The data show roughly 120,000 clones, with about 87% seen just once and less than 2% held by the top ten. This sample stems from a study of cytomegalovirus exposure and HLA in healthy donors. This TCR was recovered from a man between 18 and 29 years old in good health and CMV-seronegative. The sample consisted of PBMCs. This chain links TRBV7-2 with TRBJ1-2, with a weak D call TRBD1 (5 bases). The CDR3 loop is CASSLVGHGGYTF. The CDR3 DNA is TGTGCCAGCAGCTTAGTCGGACACGGAGGCTACACCTTC.